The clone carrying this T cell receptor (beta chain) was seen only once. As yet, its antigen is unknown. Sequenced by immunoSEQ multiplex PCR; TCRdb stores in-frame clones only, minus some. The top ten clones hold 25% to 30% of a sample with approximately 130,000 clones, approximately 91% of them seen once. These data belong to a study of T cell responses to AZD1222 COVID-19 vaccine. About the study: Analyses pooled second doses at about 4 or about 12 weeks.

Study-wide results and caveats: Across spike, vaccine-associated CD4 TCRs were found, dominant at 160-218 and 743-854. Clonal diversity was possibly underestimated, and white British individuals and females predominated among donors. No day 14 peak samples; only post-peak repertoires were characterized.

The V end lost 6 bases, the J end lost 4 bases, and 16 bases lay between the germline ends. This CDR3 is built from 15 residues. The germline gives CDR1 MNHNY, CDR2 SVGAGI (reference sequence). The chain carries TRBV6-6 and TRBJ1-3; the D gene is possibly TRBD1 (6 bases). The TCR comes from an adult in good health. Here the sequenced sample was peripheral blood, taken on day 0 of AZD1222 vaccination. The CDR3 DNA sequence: TGTGCCAGCAGCCCTCCTGGGACAAGAGGAAACACCATATATTTT. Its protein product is CASSPPGTRGNTIYF.